Here is one TCR beta chain with its context. This sample is part of a study of T cell changes during pregnancy in multiple sclerosis. Produced via immunoSEQ multiplex PCR; TCRdb's table is partial and in-frame only. The sample records roughly 79,000 clones, 80% to 95% being singletons. Per germline, CDR1 MNHEY and CDR2 SVGAGI. Losses at the gene ends were 6 bases for V and 3 bases for J; bases not matched to a gene: 4. The length of the CDR3 is 14 residues. The chain employs TRBV6-5 and TRBJ1-2; TRBD1 aligns across 10 bases. The input for sequencing was peripheral blood, taken in the second trimester of pregnancy. The TCR originated in a female donor in good health, enrolled as a control in a pregnancy study. CDR3 protein: CASRETGGYYGYTF. The CDR3 DNA follows: TGTGCCAGCAGAGAGACAGGGGGCTACTATGGCTACACCTTC.